This T cell receptor beta chain was recovered during a study of regulatory T cells in long-lasting Graves disease. This clonotype was picked up many times. The antigen is undetermined. Time point meaning: persistent/refractory GD, antithyroid drugs over 5 years with positive TRAb. Researchers made the TCR library from RNA that was extracted from PBMCs. Study-wide results and limits: Persistent disease preferred TRBV28, TRBJ1-2 and TRBJ2-5; new disease, TRBV20-1 and TRBJ2-1. Blood alone, not thyroid tissue, was studied. New patients shared 966 public clonotypes, and persistent patients shared more, with around 2,600.

To make TCR beta libraries, researchers used iRepertoire HTBI primers and Arm-PCR of CDR3 regions. TCRdb processed the multiplex PCR reads anew with MiXCR; each CDR3 protein has one entry. In the table there are a few hundred thousand distinct CDR3 sequences, 20% to 25% of which are singletons. This CDR3 comprises 16 residues. CDR1 and CDR2 (germline): WSHSY, SAAADI. V shed 5 bases, J shed 2 bases, and the junction held 9 bases outside the gene matches. The clonotype was recovered from a female donor with Graves disease. V usage is TRBV10-2 and J usage is TRBJ2-5; 9 positions match TRBD1. The sample in question was peripheral blood mononuclear cells (PBMCs), obtained when the disease was refractory, from a patient treated with antithyroid drugs. The CDR3 nucleotides are TGCGCCAGCAGTAAGACAGGGGGTAGTGGTCAAGAGACCCAGTACTTC. Its protein product is CASSKTGGSGQETQYF.